One and the same sample provided the 19 T cell receptor beta chains below, sequenced in a study of radiotherapy plus CTLA-4 blockade in lung cancer. Profiled with immunoSEQ multiplex PCR; TCRdb holds only in-frame clones, not every one. This sample yields 30,000 to 50,000 clones, of which approximately 79% are seen a single time; less than 25% belongs to the top ten. Sample: peripheral blood, taken from a patient treated with radiotherapy plus ipilimumab. These TCRs come from a human donor with non-small cell lung cancer that progressed on radiotherapy plus ipilimumab.

This clone was counted once. The junction differs from germline at one of its ends, possibly a read error. This sequence joins TRBV7-7 and TRBJ2-2; 14 bases fit TRBD2. The V gene's germline CDR1 is SSHAT and CDR2 FNYEAQ (reference sequence). The CDR3 totals 17 residues. The CDR3 bases are TGTGCTAGCAGCTTGGGACTAGCGGGGGAAAACACCGGGGAGCTGTTTTTT. It translates to CASSLGLAGENTGELFF.

The rearrangement joins TRBV7-8 to TRBJ1-6; D perhaps matches TRBD1 (6 bases). V lost 6 bases to trimming and J lost 7 bases, with 16 bases between them. Germline-derived CDR1 and CDR2 are SGHVS and FQNEAQ. The CDR3 is 15 residues long. The chain's CDR3 is CASRAPGGLNSPLHF. CDR3 nucleotide sequence: TGTGCCAGCAGGGCCCCCGGGGGGCTCAATTCACCCCTCCACTTT.

V gene TRBV25-1 combines with J gene TRBJ2-3, with TRBD2 matching over 8 bases. CDR1 MGHDK and CDR2 SYGVNS come from the germline V gene. V shed 2 bases and J 5 bases; nucleotides not matched to a gene: 6. The CDR3 spans 15 residues. The CDR3 reads CASSEIGGGRDTQYF. As DNA, the CDR3 is TGTGCCAGCAGTGAAATCGGCGGGGGGAGAGATACGCAGTATTTT.

The V and J genes are TRBV5-1 and TRBJ1-4, with TRBD1 identical over 9 bases. Trimming cost V 4 bases and J 0 bases; bases outside gene matches: 4. The germline gives CDR1 SGHRS, CDR2 YFSETQ. This CDR3 spans 16 amino acids. CDR3 loop: CASSPGQGATNEKLFF. Written as DNA, the CDR3 is TGCGCCAGCAGCCCGGGACAGGGTGCAACTAATGAAAAACTGTTTTTT.

The chain recombines TRBV2 with TRBJ1-1; D gene uncertain. Germline lookup yields CDR1 SNHLY and CDR2 FYNNEI. V gave up 5 bases and J gave up 1 base, with 11 bases separating them. CDR3 length: 14 amino acids. This CDR3 is CASSFEVKNTEAFF. The CDR3 DNA reads as TGTGCCAGCAGTTTCGAGGTTAAGAACACTGAAGCTTTCTTT.

This chain uses TRBV19 with TRBJ1-5; 9 bases agree with TRBD1. V shed 5 bases, J shed 6 bases, and the junction held 8 bases outside the gene matches. Germline loops: CDR1 LNHDA, CDR2 SQIVND (reference sequence). This CDR3 is 15 amino acids long. CDR3 region: CASSPGTGLSQPQHF. The DNA for the CDR3 is TGTGCCAGTAGTCCCGGGACAGGGCTTAGTCAGCCCCAGCATTTT. Drawing the rest from reference TRBV19 and TRBJ1-5, the complete variable domain is DGGITQSPKYLFRKEGQNVTLSCEQNLNHDAMYWYRQDPGQGLRLIYYSQIVNDFQKGDIAEGYSVSREKKESFPLTVTSAQKNPTAFYLCASSPGTGLSQPQHFGDGTRLSIL.

The rearrangement uses TRBV2 and TRBJ2-7; the D is unclear. There are 15 residues in the CDR3. Germline V gene data show CDR1 as SNHLY and CDR2 as FYNNEI. Deletions cut 1 base from V and 2 bases from J, with 12 bases between. CDR3 coding DNA: TGTGCCAGCAGTGAAGGGGTGACTTTACCCTACGAGCAGTACTTC. Protein sequence: CASSEGVTLPYEQYF.

V is TRBV5-4 and J is TRBJ2-7; 11 bases agree with TRBD1. V was clipped by 4 bases and J by 5 bases; unmatched bases: 5. Germline V gene sequence: CDR1 SGHNT, CDR2 YYREEE (reference sequence). There are 14 residues in the CDR3. The CDR3 DNA reads TGTGCCAGCAGCACGGGACAGGGGGTGAACGAGCAGTACTTC. Protein product: CASSTGQGVNEQYF.

The count of this clone is one. The V gene is TRBV11-1, the J gene TRBJ2-1, with 10 bases matching TRBD2. With 8 bases clipped from V and 3 bases from J, the junction kept 7 bases outside the gene matches. This CDR3 comprises 15 residues. Germline-derived CDR1 and CDR2 are SGHAT and FQDESV (reference sequence). CDR3 nucleotide sequence: TGTGCCAGCTCAGTTGGACTAGCGGTCTACAATGAGCAGTTCTTC. The encoded protein is CASSVGLAVYNEQFF.

This sequence joins TRBV18 and TRBJ2-1; 11 bases map to TRBD2. The trim removed 4 bases at V and 3 bases at J, leaving 8 bases unmatched. The CDR3 has 17 amino acids. The germline V gene has CDR1 KGHSH and CDR2 LQKENI. CDR3 amino acids: CASSLKTSGVIYNEQFF. CDR3 coding DNA: TGTGCCAGCTCACTCAAGACTAGCGGGGTTATCTACAATGAGCAGTTCTTC. Complete variable domain (other parts from reference TRBV18 and TRBJ2-1): NAGVMQNPRHLVRRRGQEARLRCSPMKGHSHVYWYRQLPEEGLKFMVYLQKENIIDESGMPKERFSAEFPKEGPSILRIQQVVRGDSAAYFCASSLKTSGVIYNEQFFGPGTRLTVL.

This clone has a single count. CDR3 region: CASPTRGRRNYGYTF. As DNA, the CDR3 is TGTGCTAGTCCAACCCGCGGCAGGAGGAACTATGGCTACACCTTC. The V call is TRBV12-5, the J call TRBJ1-2; D is unclear. The CDR3 length is 15 residues. The germline V gene encodes CDR1 LGHNT and CDR2 FRNRAP. Trimming took 8 bases from V and 2 from J, leaving 18 bases between them.

The rearrangement uses TRBV29-1 and TRBJ2-2; 8 positions agree with TRBD1. Germline V lookup: CDR1 SQVTM, CDR2 ANQGSEA. CDR3 length equals 14 residues. With 7 bases clipped from V and 0 bases from J, the junction kept 4 bases outside the gene matches. The chain's CDR3 is CSGRTGSNTGELFF. CDR3 sequence (DNA): TGCAGCGGGAGGACAGGGTCGAACACCGGGGAGCTGTTTTTT.

This rearrangement joins TRBV5-1 to TRBJ1-1, with 8 bases fitting TRBD1. CDR1 and CDR2 (germline): SGHRS, YFSETQ. The CDR3 loop spans 15 amino acids. V dropped 7 bases and J dropped 0; count of bases not matched to a gene: 8. CDR3 in DNA: TGCGCCAGCTCAGGGACAGGCTTTTTGAACACTGAAGCTTTCTTT. Protein: CASSGTGFLNTEAFF.

Concerning this clone: The sample holds other DNA sequences that translate to the same CDR3. The chain recombines TRBV6-5 with TRBJ1-1, with D perhaps matching TRBD1 (5 bases). Trimming shortened V by 3 bases and J by 4 bases, and 12 bases separated the two germline ends. Germline values: CDR1 MNHEY, CDR2 SVGAGI. The CDR3 sequence is 14 residues long. The CDR3 DNA reads TGTGCCAGCAGTTATGGGCAGGGTCGCACTGAAGCTTTCTTT. Protein sequence: CASSYGQGRTEAFF.

The genes are TRBV7-2 and TRBJ1-6; the match to TRBD1 covers 7 bases. J gave up 15 bases and V 0 bases, and 11 bases lay outside the gene matches. This CDR3 is built from 15 residues. Per germline, CDR1 SGHTA and CDR2 FQGNSA. Here the CDR3 reads CASSLAGTASLVLHF. CDR3 coding DNA: TGTGCCAGCAGCTTAGCCGGGACAGCCTCCCTGGTCCTCCACTTT.

The CDR3 region has the DNA TGTGCCAGCAGTCGGGGACAGGGCTCCTACGAGCAGTACTTC. Protein: CASSRGQGSYEQYF. This chain links TRBV9 with TRBJ2-7; TRBD1 matches at 9 bases. CDR3 length: 14 residues. Germline V gene lookup returns CDR1 SGDLS and CDR2 YYNGEE. V shed 5 bases and J 0 bases; nucleotides not matched to a gene: 3.

This chain joins TRBV28 and TRBJ2-7, with 8 bases lining up with TRBD1. J lost 4 bases, V lost 5 bases, and 13 bases had no gene match. CDR1 MDHEN and CDR2 SYDVKM come from the germline V gene. The CDR3 extends over 16 amino acids. CDR3 in DNA: TGTGCCAGCAGTATTAATCAGGGGGCGCGCTGGTACGAGCAGTACTTC. Amino acids: CASSINQGARWYEQYF.

V gene TRBV11-2 combines with J gene TRBJ1-2, with D perhaps TRBD1 (5 bases). Per germline, CDR1 SGHAT and CDR2 FQNNGV. This CDR3 spans 14 amino acids. V was cut by 6 bases and J by 6 bases, with 17 bases left in between. CDR3 sequence reads: CASRLDGWGDGYTF. The DNA for the CDR3 is TGTGCCAGCAGGCTAGATGGCTGGGGGGATGGCTACACCTTC.

This clone was seen a handful of times. The rearrangement uses TRBV29-1 and TRBJ1-1, with D perhaps TRBD1 (6 bases). CDR1 is SQVTM, CDR2 ANQGSEA, per germline. V lost 7 bases and J 4 bases, leaving 16 bases between the germline ends. This CDR3 region has 13 residues. CDR3 loop: CSGGGGAGTEAFF. The CDR3 DNA reads as TGCAGCGGAGGAGGGGGGGCGGGCACTGAAGCTTTCTTT. The full variable domain, in which reference TRBV29-1 and TRBJ1-1 provide the parts outside the CDR3, is SAVISQKPSRDICQRGTSLTIQCQVDSQVTMMFWYRQQPGQSLTLIATANQGSEATYESGFVIDKFPISRPNLTFSTLTVSNMSPEDSSIYLCSGGGGAGTEAFFGQGTRLTVV.